The clone carrying this TCR beta chain occurred many times. Its antigen is as yet unknown. Method: immunoSEQ multiplex PCR; TCRdb's copy keeps in-frame clones and lacks some. This repertoire holds 35,000 to 45,000 clones, and none appear only once. The related graft donor's blood sample was taken on the day of bone marrow donation. The data belong to a study of T cells after posttransplantation cyclophosphamide. Study outcomes and limitations: Recipient CMV seropositivity and CMV reactivation strongly tracked TRB clonality.

Germline lookup yields CDR1 SEHNR and CDR2 FQNEAQ (reference sequence). V gave up 6 bases and J gave up 4 bases; unmatched junction bases: 10. The CDR3 consists of 15 residues. Sequencing used PBMCs. V gene TRBV7-9 combines with J gene TRBJ1-1, with 8 bases matching TRBD1. This receptor was identified in a middle-aged man in good health, CMV-negative, and a related stem cell transplant donor. As DNA, the CDR3 is TGTGCCAGCAGACAATTACAGGGGGAGAGCACTGAAGCTTTCTTT. It is translated as CASRQLQGESTEAFF.